These 32 T cell receptor beta chains originate from one sample sequenced in a study of molecular identifiers for immune sequencing clone quantification. TCRdb fed the PCR reads into MiXCR, producing one record per CDR3 protein. The profile shows hundreds of thousands of distinct CDR3 sequences, 15% to 20% of them singletons. Sequenced input: naive CD8+ T cells from blood, with Jurkat cell RNA spiked in. The subset was: FACS-sorted CD8+CD4-CCR7+CD45RA+ naive T cells. The receptors derive from a human donor in good health. Some libraries in this study had Jurkat cell RNA spiked in.

This clonotype was counted many times. This sequence joins TRBV2 and TRBJ2-3, with TRBD2 as a possible D gene (6 bases). The CDR3 consists of 15 residues. Trimming shortened V by 7 bases and J by 2 bases, and 16 bases separated the two germline ends. In germline, CDR1 is SNHLY, CDR2 FYNNEI. This CDR3 is CASIRGLAYTDTQYF. CDR3 bases: TGTGCCAGCATCCGCGGGCTAGCGTACACAGATACGCAGTATTTT.

This clonotype was picked up many times. The chain combines TRBV27 with TRBJ2-7, with 8 bases identical to TRBD1. Looked up from germline, CDR1 is MNHEY and CDR2 is SMNVEV (reference sequence). This CDR3 is 13 amino acids long. V shed 5 bases and J 5 bases; nucleotides not matched to a gene: 5. CDR3 loop: CASSVTGDHEQYF. The CDR3 DNA sequence: TGTGCCAGCAGTGTGACAGGGGACCACGAGCAGTACTTC.

The sample holds many counts of this clonotype. The chain joins TRBV19 to TRBJ1-5, with D possibly TRBD1 on 6 matching bases. CDR1 is LNHDA and CDR2 is SQIVND in the germline V gene (reference sequence). Between the trimmed V and J ends, which lost 3 bases and 3 bases, there was a span of 12 bases. The CDR3 totals 15 residues. CDR3 nucleotide sequence: TGTGCCAGTAGTATGGACAGTTACTCCAATCAGCCCCAGCATTTT. The encoded protein is CASSMDSYSNQPQHF.

Concerning this clonotype itself: Being one base from a much bigger clone, this may be a read error. The rearrangement joins TRBV13 to TRBJ2-3; D is perhaps TRBD2 (6 bases). The V gene's germline CDR1 is PRHDT and CDR2 FYEKMQ (reference sequence). This CDR3 is 12 amino acids long. This CDR3 is CAGSSGVDTQYF. The DNA of the CDR3 is TGTGCCGGCAGCTCGGGGGTAGATACGCAGTATTTT.

The chain links TRBV7-3 to TRBJ2-3; tentative D call: TRBD1 (5 bases). V lost 1 base and J lost 4, with 12 bases in between. The germline V gene encodes CDR1 SGHTA and CDR2 FQGTGA. This CDR3 comprises 15 residues. The CDR3 coding sequence is TGTGCCAGCAGCTTAATGGGCAGGGTCTCAGATACGCAGTATTTT. Encoded protein: CASSLMGRVSDTQYF.

There are many counts of this clonotype. V is TRBV5-5 and J is TRBJ1-2; 7 bases align to TRBD1. With V trimmed by 2 bases and J by 7 bases, 5 bases remained unmatched. Per germline, CDR1 SGHKS and CDR2 YYEKEE (reference sequence). This CDR3 comprises 13 residues. The CDR3 region has the DNA TGTGCCAGCAGCTTAGGACAGGAGCCTGGCTACACCTTC. This codes for CASSLGQEPGYTF.

The V call is TRBV11-2, the J call TRBJ1-1; no reliable D call. The CDR3 runs 16 residues. Trimming pared 1 base from V and 1 base from J, leaving 13 bases between. Germline assignment: CDR1 SGHAT and CDR2 FQNNGV. The CDR3 region is CASSLAAGVGNTEAFF. DNA for the CDR3: TGTGCCAGCAGCTTAGCTGCCGGGGTCGGGAACACTGAAGCTTTCTTT.

This clonotype was recorded many times. This chain links TRBV7-9 with TRBJ2-3, with 13 bases fitting TRBD2. V dropped 7 bases and J dropped 4; count of bases not matched to a gene: 5. Germline CDR1 reads SEHNR; CDR2 reads FQNEAQ (reference sequence). The CDR3 spans 15 residues. CDR3 sequence: CASTWTSGGPDTQYF. The CDR3, as DNA: TGTGCCAGCACCTGGACTAGCGGGGGTCCAGATACGCAGTATTTT.

Concerning this clonotype itself: Possible read error: a much larger clone is one base away. CDR3 DNA: TGTGCCAGCAGTCACCTAAGTCTAGCGGGGGGGCATGGGCAGTTCTTC. This codes for CASSHLSLAGGHGQFF. The chain links TRBV12-3 or TRBV12-4 to TRBJ2-1, with TRBD2 identical over 12 bases. J was trimmed by 12 bases and V by 5 bases; bases with no gene match: 14. This CDR3 comprises 16 residues.

In this sample, this clonotype turned up once. A read error is possible here, since a much larger clone lies one base away. The CDR3: CVSRLQQGGTGELFF. In DNA, the CDR3 is TGTGTCAGCAGACTTCAACAGGGTGGAACCGGGGAGCTGTTTTTT. The chain joins TRBV3-1 to TRBJ2-2; perhaps TRBD1 as D (6 bases). The CDR3 sequence is 15 residues long. Per the germline V gene, CDR1 is LGHDT and CDR2 is YNNKEL (reference sequence).

This clonotype was recorded once. With a much larger clone just one base away, this may be a read error. This CDR3 reads CASSCDVTANYGYTF. In nucleotides, the CDR3 is TGTGCCAGCAGCTGTGATGTCACAGCTAACTATGGCTACACCTTC. The rearrangement links TRBV5-5 to TRBJ1-2; D is ambiguous. The CDR3 has 15 amino acids. CDR1 and CDR2 from the germline V gene are SGHKS and YYEKEE (reference sequence). Trimming took off 3 bases at V and 0 bases at J, with 12 bases between the two ends.

The count of this clonotype is one. This may arise from a read error, as a much more abundant clone is one base away. The rearrangement joins TRBV7-9 to TRBJ1-6; no reliable D call. Per the germline V gene, CDR1 is SEHNR and CDR2 is FQNEAQ (reference sequence). CDR3 length: 12 amino acids. V lost 5 bases to trimming and J lost 15 bases, with 14 bases between them. CDR3 in amino acids: CASSPAVPHLHF. The CDR3 coding sequence is TGTGCCAGCAGCCCAGCGGTGCCGCACCTCCACTTT.

This clonotype showed up many times. The chain employs TRBV24-1 and TRBJ2-3, with TRBD1 identical over 8 bases. After removal of 0 bases from V and 0 bases from J, the junction contained 7 bases not matched to a gene. There are 18 residues in the CDR3. Germline V lookup: CDR1 KGHDR, CDR2 SFDVKD. The CDR3 protein is CATSDLPGTGLSTDTQYF. The CDR3 region has the DNA TGTGCCACCAGTGATTTGCCCGGGACAGGCCTTAGCACAGATACGCAGTATTTT.

This clonotype was picked up many times. The chain couples TRBV7-9 to TRBJ2-1; weak D call: TRBD2 (5 bases). Germline V gene lookup returns CDR1 SEHNR and CDR2 FQNEAQ (reference sequence). V dropped 5 bases and J dropped 0 bases, with 14 bases sitting between them. This CDR3 has 16 amino acids. In DNA, the CDR3 is TGTGCCAGCAGCCCGACCAGCGGCCCCTCCTACAATGAGCAGTTCTTC. This translates into CASSPTSGPSYNEQFF.

This clonotype has only a few counts. Here the CDR3 reads CASGSSPGQGEETQYF. The CDR3 DNA follows: TGCGCCAGCGGCTCCTCCCCGGGACAGGGTGAAGAGACCCAGTACTTC. The chain couples TRBV5-1 to TRBJ2-5, with 9 bases fitting TRBD1. CDR1 is SGHRS, CDR2 YFSETQ, per germline. Germline trimming cut 7 bases from V and 3 bases from J; bases unmatched to any gene: 13. The CDR3 extends over 16 amino acids. Based on the CDR3 plus reference TRBV5-1 and TRBJ2-5, the full variable domain is KAGVTQTPRYLIKTRGQQVTLSCSPISGHRSVSWYQQTPGQGLQFLFEYFSETQRNKGNFPGRFSGRQFSNSRSEMNVSTLELGDSALYLCASGSSPGQGEETQYFGPGTRLLVL.

The chain recombines TRBV7-9 with TRBJ1-5; D remains unclear. The CDR3 is 14 residues long. Germline CDR1 SEHNR, CDR2 FQNEAQ (reference sequence). Trimming left V 4 bases short and J 5 bases short, with 12 bases between. CDR3 sequence reads: CASSSSTGDQPQHF. The CDR3, as DNA: TGTGCCAGCAGCTCGAGCACCGGGGATCAGCCCCAGCATTTT.

Concerning this clonotype: A read error may be the cause here, since a much bigger clone is one base away. The rearrangement joins TRBV29-1 to TRBJ2-7, with TRBD2 identical over 10 bases. The junction had 16 bases not matched to a gene; V was cut back by 1 base and J by 7 bases. The CDR3 has 17 amino acids. CDR1 and CDR2 (germline): SQVTM, ANQGSEA. This CDR3 is CSVEVWVGTSVTLEQYF. The CDR3, as DNA: TGCAGCGTTGAAGTCTGGGTAGGGACTAGCGTTACCCTGGAGCAGTACTTC.

As regards this clonotype: One end of the junction fails to match germline, which may point to a read error. The chain carries TRBV27 and TRBJ2-7; either TRBD1 or TRBD2 may supply D (5 bases each). Germline V gene data show CDR1 as MNHEY and CDR2 as SMNVEV (reference sequence). CDR3 size: 16 residues. CDR3 amino acids: CASSLSRDGMTYERYF. CDR3 coding DNA: TGTGCCAGCAGTTTATCCCGGGACGGGATGACCTACGAGCGGTACTTC.

A word on this clonotype: Given a much more abundant clone one base away, this may be a read error. This sequence joins TRBV28 and TRBJ1-6; TRBD1 matches 7 bases. Per the germline V gene, CDR1 is MDHEN and CDR2 is SYDVKM. This CDR3 has 15 amino acids. The CDR3 loop reads CASRHPRDSNSPFHF. The DNA of the CDR3 is TGTGCCAGCAGACACCCACGGGACAGTAATTCACCCTTCCACTTT.

Remarks on this clonotype: It may be a read error: a sequence one base away is much more abundant. The chain couples TRBV4-3 to TRBJ2-3; 10 bases map to TRBD1. Germline V gene lookup returns CDR1 LGHNA and CDR2 YSLEER. After removal of 3 bases from V and 4 bases from J, the junction contained 4 bases not matched to a gene. The CDR3 is made up of 15 amino acids. The CDR3 protein is CASSHRDRGADTQYF. CDR3 bases: TGCGCCAGCAGCCACCGGGACAGGGGTGCAGATACGCAGTATTTT.

This clonotype has at least ten counts. The V and J genes are TRBV4-3 and TRBJ2-6, with TRBD1 matching 8 bases. The CDR3 is made up of 19 amino acids. Trimming removed 1 base from V and 0 bases from J; junction bases left unmatched: 8. CDR1 and CDR2 from the germline V gene are LGHNA and YSLEER. The CDR3 DNA is TGCGCCAGCAGCCAAGCCCTTCGACAGGGGTACTCTGGGGCCAACGTCCTGACTTTC. Residues: CASSQALRQGYSGANVLTF.

This clonotype was recorded at least ten times. The chain employs TRBV9 and TRBJ1-5; D not certain. The germline V gene has CDR1 SGDLS and CDR2 YYNGEE. The CDR3 is 14 residues long. V lost 2 bases and J 3 bases, leaving 9 bases between the germline ends. The CDR3 region is CASSVDGTNQPQHF. The CDR3 nucleotides are TGTGCCAGCAGCGTGGACGGAACCAATCAGCCCCAGCATTTT.

This clonotype has a count of ten or more. V gene TRBV27 combines with J gene TRBJ2-2; D is uncertain. The CDR3 is 14 residues long. Germline CDR1 reads MNHEY; CDR2 reads SMNVEV (reference sequence). V gave up 2 bases and J gave up 1 base, with 5 bases separating them. The CDR3 nucleotides are TGTGCCAGCAGTTTAATAGGGAACACCGGGGAGCTGTTTTTT. This sequence encodes CASSLIGNTGELFF.

This clonotype was detected many times. The genes are TRBV14 and TRBJ2-7; D remains ambiguous. Per germline, CDR1 SGHDN and CDR2 FVKESK. There are 13 residues in the CDR3. V was clipped by 0 bases and J by 3 bases, with 6 bases between them. Written as DNA, the CDR3 is TGTGCCAGCAGCCAAGAAAACAGCTACGAGCAGTACTTC. It codes for CASSQENSYEQYF.

The chain is built from TRBV6-5 and TRBJ1-1; D gene uncertain. The V end was cut by 5 bases, the J end by 4 bases, with 14 bases between. CDR1 and CDR2 from the germline V gene are MNHEY and SVGAGI. The CDR3 spans 14 residues. DNA of the CDR3: TGTGCCAGCAGTCATGGGTCGGGATTCACTGAAGCTTTCTTT. Amino acids: CASSHGSGFTEAFF.

The chain is built from TRBV6-2 or TRBV6-3 and TRBJ1-2; 10 nucleotides align to TRBD1. The CDR3 sequence is 17 residues long. V shed 5 bases and J 8 bases; nucleotides not matched to a gene: 17. Per germline, CDR1 MNHEY and CDR2 SVGEGT. The CDR3 region has the DNA TGTGCCAGCAGTGACGACTACCCCGACAGGGGGCTACGAGGCTACACCTTC. It codes for CASSDDYPDRGLRGYTF.

This clonotype was counted ten times or more. The chain is built from TRBV7-2 and TRBJ2-7; possibly TRBD1 for D (5 bases). Germline CDR1 reads SGHTA; CDR2 reads FQGNSA. The V end lost 2 bases, the J end lost 3 bases, and 8 bases lay between the germline ends. The CDR3 has 13 residues. The CDR3 spells CASSLLGDYEQYF. The CDR3 nucleotides read TGTGCCAGCAGCTTATTAGGGGACTACGAGCAGTACTTC.

Many counts were recorded for this clonotype. This sequence joins TRBV4-3 and TRBJ2-1; D is perhaps TRBD1 (5 bases). The CDR3 is made up of 16 amino acids. The germline CDR1 and CDR2 sequences are LGHNA and YSLEER. V was clipped by 1 base and J by 10 bases, with 20 bases between them. In DNA form, the CDR3 reads TGCGCCAGCAGCCAAGTCTGGCAGGGAAAAGAAAGAGAGCAGTTCTTC. Its protein is CASSQVWQGKEREQFF.

This clonotype was counted a few times. This chain connects TRBV27 to TRBJ1-1; D unclear. Germline CDR1 MNHEY, CDR2 SMNVEV (reference sequence). The CDR3 loop spans 14 amino acids. Trimming took off 10 bases at V and 4 bases at J, with 19 bases between the two ends. Written as DNA, the CDR3 is TGTGCCACCCACGGTGGCTCCCCCGGCACTGAAGCTTTCTTT. This gives the protein CATHGGSPGTEAFF.

This clonotype was recorded a few times. The chain links TRBV6-5 to TRBJ2-7; D may be TRBD2 (5 bases). The CDR3 contains 14 residues. Germline CDR1 and CDR2: MNHEY and SVGAGI. Trimming took 4 bases from V and 0 from J, leaving 10 bases between them. The CDR3 region has the DNA TGTGCCAGCAGTTGGACGGCGGGCTCCTACGAGCAGTACTTC. Encoded protein: CASSWTAGSYEQYF.

The sample holds many counts of this clonotype. The chain is built from TRBV28 and TRBJ2-3, with D possibly being TRBD2 (6 bases). With 6 bases removed from V and 2 bases from J, the gap between germline ends came to 6 bases. From germline, CDR1 is MDHEN and CDR2 SYDVKM. This CDR3 region has 12 residues. The CDR3 region is CASRDYTDTQYF. CDR3 sequence (DNA): TGTGCCAGCAGGGACTACACAGATACGCAGTATTTT.

In this sample, this clonotype turned up a few times. The chain recombines TRBV20-1 with TRBJ2-3, with 7 nucleotides matching TRBD2. The J segment lost 2 bases and the V segment lost 6 bases, leaving 14 bases of the junction unmatched. CDR3 length: 16 residues. Germline assignment: CDR1 DFQATT and CDR2 SNEGSKA (reference sequence). CDR3: CSAPGGSSGLTDTQYF. DNA for the CDR3: TGCAGTGCCCCAGGAGGGTCTAGCGGACTCACAGATACGCAGTATTTT.